One and the same sample provided the 26 T cell receptor beta chains below, sequenced in a study of blood T cell repertoires in COVID-19. Profiling relied on immunoSEQ multiplex PCR, and the TCRdb table lists in-frame clones only, not all of them. The profile shows roughly 160,000 clones, approximately 86% of them singletons. Source material: peripheral blood. The source of these receptors is a man in his 60s with COVID-19, enrolled during active disease.

The V gene is TRBV7-8, the J gene TRBJ1-2, with 11 positions matching TRBD1. The CDR3 is made up of 16 amino acids. V shed 1 base, J shed 5 bases, and the junction held 6 bases outside the gene matches. The germline gives CDR1 SGHVS, CDR2 FQNEAQ. In nucleotides, the CDR3 is TGTGCCAGCAGCTTAGAAGGGACAGGGGGGTTTTATGGCTACACCTTC. Amino acids: CASSLEGTGGFYGYTF.

The genes are TRBV19 and TRBJ2-7, with 7 positions matching TRBD1. Trimming took 3 bases from V and 3 from J; bases not matched to a gene: 5. CDR3 length: 14 residues. CDR1 LNHDA and CDR2 SQIVND come from the germline V gene (reference sequence). The CDR3 bases are TGTGCCAGTAGTATGAGTCCAGGGGGCTACGAGCAGTACTTC. It translates to CASSMSPGGYEQYF.

V gene TRBV18 combines with J gene TRBJ1-2, with D maybe TRBD1 (6 bases). Per germline, CDR1 KGHSH and CDR2 LQKENI. This CDR3 is built from 14 residues. Trimming cost V 4 bases and J 3 bases, with 12 bases left between them. The CDR3 is CASSLGQSHYGYTF. The DNA of the CDR3 is TGTGCCAGCTCACTCGGACAGTCCCACTATGGCTACACCTTC. Complete variable domain (other parts from reference TRBV18 and TRBJ1-2): NAGVMQNPRHLVRRRGQEARLRCSPMKGHSHVYWYRQLPEEGLKFMVYLQKENIIDESGMPKERFSAEFPKEGPSILRIQQVVRGDSAAYFCASSLGQSHYGYTFGSGTRLTVV.

This sequence joins TRBV25-1 and TRBJ2-7; D is perhaps TRBD1 (6 bases). Trimming removed 4 bases at V and 2 bases at J, with 18 bases between. CDR1 and CDR2 from the germline V gene are MGHDK and SYGVNS. The CDR3 has 16 residues. In nucleotides, the CDR3 is TGTGCCAGCAGTGTACTAGACAGGACTTCGACCTACGAGCAGTACTTC. It is translated as CASSVLDRTSTYEQYF.

The V call is TRBV28, the J call TRBJ1-3, with D perhaps matching TRBD1 (6 bases). This CDR3 is 13 amino acids long. The V gene lost 7 bases and the J gene lost 4 bases, with 11 bases spanning the gap. Germline V lookup: CDR1 MDHEN, CDR2 SYDVKM. CDR3 residues: CASTLDRGNTIYF. CDR3 DNA sequence: TGTGCCAGCACCCTTGACAGGGGAAACACCATATATTTT.

The V gene is TRBV4-2, the J gene TRBJ2-7; 12 positions match TRBD2. The V gene end was trimmed by 0 bases and the J gene end by 3 bases; junction bases not matched to a gene: 3. Germline-derived CDR1 and CDR2 are LGHNA and YNFKEQ. The CDR3 has 16 amino acids. The CDR3 sequence is CASSQEMTSGSYEQYF. CDR3 nucleotides: TGTGCCAGCAGCCAAGAGATGACTAGCGGGAGCTACGAGCAGTACTTC.

The gene calls are TRBV5-1 and TRBJ1-1; tentatively, D is TRBD1 (6 bases). CDR1 and CDR2 from the germline V gene are SGHRS and YFSETQ. The CDR3 sequence is 14 residues long. V gave up 2 bases and J gave up 0 bases, with 8 bases separating them. The CDR3 DNA is TGCGCCAGCAGCTTCCAGGGGATGAACACTGAAGCTTTCTTT. It is translated as CASSFQGMNTEAFF.

The rearrangement uses TRBV6-6 and TRBJ2-5; a possible D gene is TRBD1 (6 bases). Trimming stripped 7 bases from V and 5 bases from J, with 17 bases between. The V gene's germline CDR1 is MNHNY and CDR2 SVGAGI (reference sequence). CDR3 length equals 14 residues. Here the CDR3 DNA reads TGTGCCAGCACCATTCGAGGGGGTCAGGAGACCCAGTACTTC. Its protein is CASTIRGGQETQYF.

CDR3 in DNA: TGTGCCAGCAGTTTACCCCAGGGTAAGAACACTGAAGCTTTCTTT. Encoded protein: CASSLPQGKNTEAFF. The chain carries TRBV28 and TRBJ1-1, with D possibly being TRBD1 (5 bases). The CDR3 runs 15 residues. The germline gives CDR1 MDHEN, CDR2 SYDVKM. V shed 2 bases and J shed 1 base, with 11 bases lying between them.

The V call is TRBV7-9, the J call TRBJ2-2; no definite D call. Trimming cost V 5 bases and J 3 bases, with 4 bases left between them. CDR3 length: 12 residues. CDR1 SEHNR and CDR2 FQNEAQ come from the germline V gene (reference sequence). In DNA, the CDR3 is TGTGCCAGCAGCCGCGACACCGGGGAGCTGTTTTTT. As protein: CASSRDTGELFF. Full variable domain (rest looked up from reference TRBV7-9 and TRBJ2-2): DTGVSQNPRHKITKRGQNVTFRCDPISEHNRLYWYRQTLGQGPEFLTYFQNEAQLEKSRLLSDRFSAERPKGSFSTLEIQRTEQGDSAMYLCASSRDTGELFFGEGSRLTVL.

V usage is TRBV6-5 and J usage is TRBJ2-3; possibly TRBD2 for D (5 bases). V lost 6 bases and J 6 bases, leaving 16 bases between the germline ends. Germline CDR1 and CDR2: MNHEY and SVGAGI. This CDR3 spans 14 amino acids. The CDR3 loop is CASSSRGARDTQYF. The CDR3 DNA follows: TGTGCCAGCAGCTCCCGGGGAGCGAGGGATACGCAGTATTTT.

This chain connects TRBV9 to TRBJ2-3; no definite D call. Germline V gene lookup returns CDR1 SGDLS and CDR2 YYNGEE. Trimming left V 0 bases short and J 1 base short, with 3 bases between. The CDR3 is 13 amino acids. CDR3 protein: CASSVVGTDTQYF. The DNA of the CDR3 is TGTGCCAGCAGCGTAGTAGGCACAGATACGCAGTATTTT.

The chain combines TRBV29-1 with TRBJ1-1; D gene ambiguous. V was pared by 0 bases and J by 7 bases, with 12 bases between. The CDR3 runs 13 residues. Germline values: CDR1 SQVTM, CDR2 ANQGSEA. The DNA of the CDR3 is TGCAGCGTTGAAGATCCCAGGTATCGTGAAGCTTTCTTT. This translates into CSVEDPRYREAFF.

V usage is TRBV7-3 and J usage is TRBJ2-2, with 8 bases fitting TRBD2. V shed 4 bases, J shed 2 bases, and the junction held 6 bases outside the gene matches. The CDR3 length is 16 residues. CDR1 and CDR2 (germline): SGHTA, FQGTGA. As DNA, the CDR3 is TGTGCCAGCAGCTCCCGGAGCGGGAGTAACACCGGGGAGCTGTTTTTT. It specifies CASSSRSGSNTGELFF.

The V gene is TRBV28, the J gene TRBJ1-4, with D possibly matching TRBD1 (6 bases). The CDR3 sequence is 15 residues long. Looked up from germline, CDR1 is MDHEN and CDR2 is SYDVKM. Trimming shortened V by 6 bases and J by 6 bases, and 17 bases separated the two germline ends. The CDR3 region has the DNA TGTGCCAGCAGCCCCCGAGGGGGGGTAGATGAAAAACTGTTTTTT. Translating it yields CASSPRGGVDEKLFF.

CDR3 coding DNA: TGTGCCAGCAGTTACCTCGGGGAGCACTACGAGCAGTACTTC. It specifies CASSYLGEHYEQYF. The chain couples TRBV6-2 or TRBV6-3 to TRBJ2-7; D perhaps matches TRBD2 (5 bases). This CDR3 comprises 14 residues. Germline V lookup: CDR1 MNHEY, CDR2 SVGEGT. Trimming removed 2 bases from V and 3 bases from J, with 11 bases in between.

The V call is TRBV7-2, the J call TRBJ2-4; TRBD1 matches at 8 bases. V dropped 2 bases and J dropped 8; count of bases not matched to a gene: 14. Per the germline V gene, CDR1 is SGHTA and CDR2 is FQGNSA. CDR3 length: 17 residues. For the CDR3, the DNA is TGTGCCAGCAGCTTAACTGGGGAGTCAGGGGGCCGAGACATTCAGTACTTC. Its protein is CASSLTGESGGRDIQYF.

The chain is built from TRBV18 and TRBJ1-4; a possible D gene is TRBD1 (5 bases). Trimming removed 6 bases from V and 7 bases from J, with 15 bases in between. This CDR3 contains 14 residues. Germline CDR1 reads KGHSH; CDR2 reads LQKENI. In nucleotides, the CDR3 is TGTGCCAGCTCGGAGCAGGGAGCGGGTGAAAAACTGTTTTTT. Its translation: CASSEQGAGEKLFF.

This clone was seen once. This chain uses TRBV7-3 with TRBJ2-3; 10 nucleotides line up with TRBD2. This CDR3 spans 18 amino acids. V lost 3 bases to trimming and J lost 3 bases; unmatched junction nucleotides: 12. In germline, CDR1 is SGHTA, CDR2 FQGTGA. CDR3 residues: CASSLVVSSGGDTDTQYF. CDR3 nucleotide sequence: TGTGCCAGCAGCTTGGTTGTGTCTAGCGGGGGAGATACAGATACGCAGTATTTT.

V is TRBV28 and J is TRBJ2-7; TRBD1 matches 9 bases. Unmatched junction bases numbered 6, after V lost 8 bases and J lost 1 base. Germline loops: CDR1 MDHEN, CDR2 SYDVKM. This CDR3 comprises 14 residues. CDR3 nucleotide sequence: TGTGCCAGCTATGGACAGGGGATTTCCTACGAGCAGTACTTC. It translates to CASYGQGISYEQYF.

The rearrangement uses TRBV6-5 and TRBJ2-5; D is possibly TRBD1 (5 bases). V was shortened by 6 bases and J by 0 bases, with 11 bases between the two germline ends. Germline V gene sequence: CDR1 MNHEY, CDR2 SVGAGI. The CDR3 has 14 amino acids. The chain's CDR3 is CASSRQRYQETQYF. The CDR3 nucleotides read TGTGCCAGCAGCCGACAGAGGTACCAAGAGACCCAGTACTTC.

About this clone itself: Within the sample, other DNA sequences also encode this same CDR3. The chain has TRBV5-4 and TRBJ2-7; the match to TRBD1 covers 7 bases. J was trimmed by 2 bases and V by 5 bases; bases with no gene match: 4. Germline loops: CDR1 SGHNT, CDR2 YYREEE (reference sequence). This CDR3 spans 13 amino acids. The DNA of the CDR3 is TGTGCCAGCAGTCGGGACAGAGCCTACGAGCAGTACTTC. Protein: CASSRDRAYEQYF.

The V call is TRBV4-3, the J call TRBJ2-2; 11 bases are shared with TRBD2. The germline V gene has CDR1 LGHNA and CDR2 YSLEER. The junction had 9 bases not matched to a gene; V was cut back by 4 bases and J by 5 bases. The CDR3 totals 17 residues. This chain's CDR3 is CASSPGVAGGMTGELFF. CDR3 nucleotides: TGCGCCAGCAGCCCAGGAGTAGCGGGGGGGATGACCGGGGAGCTGTTTTTT.

V gene TRBV10-2 combines with J gene TRBJ1-1; D is ambiguous. Per germline, CDR1 WSHSY and CDR2 SAAADI. V was pared by 4 bases and J by 2 bases, with 17 bases between. The CDR3 is 16 residues long. The CDR3 bases are TGCGCCAGCAGTGGGACTGCGGTAAACCCTAACACTGAAGCTTTCTTT. Amino acid sequence: CASSGTAVNPNTEAFF.

The chain has TRBV6-5 and TRBJ2-7; D gene ambiguous. V dropped 1 base and J dropped 3 bases, with 10 bases sitting between them. CDR1 and CDR2 (germline): MNHEY, SVGAGI. CDR3 size: 14 residues. The CDR3 region is CASSYWQICYEQYF. The CDR3 DNA sequence: TGTGCCAGCAGTTACTGGCAGATTTGCTACGAGCAGTACTTC.

The chain uses TRBV11-3 and TRBJ2-1; 14 positions agree with TRBD2. The CDR3 has 16 amino acids. Trimming cost V 5 bases and J 5 bases; bases outside gene matches: 5. Germline CDR1 reads SGHNT; CDR2 reads YENEEA. The CDR3 coding sequence is TGTGCCAGCAGCACGGGACTAGCGGGAGTCAACAATGAGCAGTTCTTC. Translation: CASSTGLAGVNNEQFF.